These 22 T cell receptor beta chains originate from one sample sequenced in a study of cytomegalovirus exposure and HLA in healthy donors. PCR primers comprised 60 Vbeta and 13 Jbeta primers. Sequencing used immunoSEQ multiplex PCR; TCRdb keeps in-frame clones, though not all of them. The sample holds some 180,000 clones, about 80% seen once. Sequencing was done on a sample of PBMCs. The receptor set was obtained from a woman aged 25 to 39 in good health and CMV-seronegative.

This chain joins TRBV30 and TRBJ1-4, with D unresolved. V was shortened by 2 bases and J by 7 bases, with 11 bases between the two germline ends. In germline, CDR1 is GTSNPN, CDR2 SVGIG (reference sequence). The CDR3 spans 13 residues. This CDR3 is CAWSSNSGEKLFF. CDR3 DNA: TGTGCCTGGAGTTCGAACAGTGGTGAAAAACTGTTTTTT.

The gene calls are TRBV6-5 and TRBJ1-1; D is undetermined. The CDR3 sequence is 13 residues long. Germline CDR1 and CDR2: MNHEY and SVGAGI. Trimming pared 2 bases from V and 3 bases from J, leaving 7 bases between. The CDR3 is CASSYRQHTEAFF. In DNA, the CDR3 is TGTGCCAGCAGTTACAGACAACACACTGAAGCTTTCTTT.

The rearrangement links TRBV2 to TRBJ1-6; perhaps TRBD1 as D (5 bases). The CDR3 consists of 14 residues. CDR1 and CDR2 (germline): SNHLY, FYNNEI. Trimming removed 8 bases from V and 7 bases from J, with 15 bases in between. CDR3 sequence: CASRLLGRNSPLHF. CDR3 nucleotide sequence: TGTGCCAGCCGTCTCCTGGGGCGGAATTCACCCCTCCACTTT.

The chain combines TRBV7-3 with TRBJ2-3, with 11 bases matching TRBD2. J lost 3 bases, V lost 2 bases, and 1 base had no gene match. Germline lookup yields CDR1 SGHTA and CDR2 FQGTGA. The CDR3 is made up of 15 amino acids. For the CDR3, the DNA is TGTGCCAGCAGCTTAGCTAGCGGGGGGACAGATACGCAGTATTTT. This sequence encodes CASSLASGGTDTQYF.

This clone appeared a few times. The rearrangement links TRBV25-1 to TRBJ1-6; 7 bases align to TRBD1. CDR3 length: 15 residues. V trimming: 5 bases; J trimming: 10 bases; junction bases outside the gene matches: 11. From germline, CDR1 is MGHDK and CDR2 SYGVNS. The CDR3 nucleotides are TGTGCCAGCAGTCTAGGGGGCGCGATTGGATCACCCCTCCACTTT. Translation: CASSLGGAIGSPLHF.

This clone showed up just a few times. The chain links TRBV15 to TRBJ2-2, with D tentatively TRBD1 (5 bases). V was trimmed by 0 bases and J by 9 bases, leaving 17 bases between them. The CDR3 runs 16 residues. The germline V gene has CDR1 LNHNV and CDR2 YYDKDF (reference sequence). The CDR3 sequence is CATSRDVTASSRELFF. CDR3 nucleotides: TGTGCCACCAGCAGAGATGTGACAGCTAGTTCTAGGGAGCTGTTTTTT.

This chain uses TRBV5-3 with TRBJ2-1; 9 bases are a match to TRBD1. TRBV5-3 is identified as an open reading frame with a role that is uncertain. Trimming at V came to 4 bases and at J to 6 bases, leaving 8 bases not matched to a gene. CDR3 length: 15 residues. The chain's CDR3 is CARSGNRGRPNEQFF. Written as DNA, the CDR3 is TGTGCCAGAAGCGGGAACAGGGGGCGCCCCAATGAGCAGTTCTTC.

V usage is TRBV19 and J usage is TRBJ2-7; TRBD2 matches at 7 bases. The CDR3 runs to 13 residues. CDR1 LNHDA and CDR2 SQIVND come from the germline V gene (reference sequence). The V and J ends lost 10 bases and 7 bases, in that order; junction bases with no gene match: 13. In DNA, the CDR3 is TGTGCCACCCGAGCGGGGAGGGCCTCGGAGCAGTACTTC. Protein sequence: CATRAGRASEQYF.

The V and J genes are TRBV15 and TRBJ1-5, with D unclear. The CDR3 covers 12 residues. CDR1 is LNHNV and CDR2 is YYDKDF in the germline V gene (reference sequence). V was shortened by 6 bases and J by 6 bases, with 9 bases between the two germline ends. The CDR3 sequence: CATRAPFQPQHF. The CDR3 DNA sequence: TGTGCCACCAGGGCACCTTTTCAGCCCCAGCATTTT.

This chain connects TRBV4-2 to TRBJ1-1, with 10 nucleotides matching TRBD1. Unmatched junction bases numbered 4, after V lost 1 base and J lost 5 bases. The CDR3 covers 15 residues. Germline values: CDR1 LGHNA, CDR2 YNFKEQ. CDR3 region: CASSQGQGAKTEAFF. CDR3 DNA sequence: TGTGCCAGCAGCCAAGGACAGGGGGCAAAGACTGAAGCTTTCTTT.

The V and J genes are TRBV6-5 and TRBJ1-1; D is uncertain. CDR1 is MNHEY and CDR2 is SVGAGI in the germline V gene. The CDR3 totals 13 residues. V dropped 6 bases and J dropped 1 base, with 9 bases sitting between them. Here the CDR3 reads CASRGRTNTEAFF. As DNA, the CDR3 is TGTGCCAGCAGGGGCAGAACGAACACTGAAGCTTTCTTT.

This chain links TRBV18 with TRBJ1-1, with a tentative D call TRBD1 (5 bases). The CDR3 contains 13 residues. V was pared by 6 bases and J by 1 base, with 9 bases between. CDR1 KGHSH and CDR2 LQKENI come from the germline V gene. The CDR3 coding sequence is TGTGCCAGCTCCGCGGGGGGGAACACTGAAGCTTTCTTT. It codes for CASSAGGNTEAFF.

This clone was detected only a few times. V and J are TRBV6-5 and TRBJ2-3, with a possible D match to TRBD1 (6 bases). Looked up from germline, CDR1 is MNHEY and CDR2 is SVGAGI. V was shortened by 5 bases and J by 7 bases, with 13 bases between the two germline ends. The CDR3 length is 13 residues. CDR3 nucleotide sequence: TGTGCCAGCAGTGAAACAGGGCGAAATACGCAGTATTTT. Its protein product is CASSETGRNTQYF.

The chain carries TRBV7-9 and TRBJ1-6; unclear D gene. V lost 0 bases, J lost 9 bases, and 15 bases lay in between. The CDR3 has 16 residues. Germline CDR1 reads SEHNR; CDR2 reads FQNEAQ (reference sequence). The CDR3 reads CASSLATSGRGSPLHF. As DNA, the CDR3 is TGTGCCAGCAGCTTAGCCACATCAGGCCGGGGTTCACCCCTCCACTTT.

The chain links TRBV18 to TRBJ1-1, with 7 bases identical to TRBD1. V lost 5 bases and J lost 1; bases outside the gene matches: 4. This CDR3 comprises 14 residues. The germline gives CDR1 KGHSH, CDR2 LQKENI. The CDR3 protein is CASSDRTGNTEAFF. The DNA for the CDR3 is TGTGCCAGCTCAGACCGGACAGGGAACACTGAAGCTTTCTTT.

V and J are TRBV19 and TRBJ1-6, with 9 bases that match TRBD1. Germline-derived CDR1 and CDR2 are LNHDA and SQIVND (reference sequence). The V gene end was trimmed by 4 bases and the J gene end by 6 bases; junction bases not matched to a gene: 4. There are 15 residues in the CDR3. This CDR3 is CASSTSTGGNSPLHF. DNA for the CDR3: TGTGCCAGTAGTACCTCGACAGGGGGTAATTCACCCCTCCACTTT.

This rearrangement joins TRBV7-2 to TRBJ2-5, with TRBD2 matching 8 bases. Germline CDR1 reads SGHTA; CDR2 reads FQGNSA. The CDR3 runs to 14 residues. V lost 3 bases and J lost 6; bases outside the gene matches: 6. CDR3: CASSFSGGAKTQYF. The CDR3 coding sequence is TGTGCCAGCAGCTTCTCCGGGGGGGCAAAGACCCAGTACTTC. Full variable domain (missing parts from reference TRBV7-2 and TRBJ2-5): GAGVSQSPSNKVTEKGKDVELRCDPISGHTALYWYRQSLGQGLEFLIYFQGNSAPDKSGLPSDRFSAERTGGSVSTLTIQRTQQEDSAVYLCASSFSGGAKTQYFGPGTRLLVL.

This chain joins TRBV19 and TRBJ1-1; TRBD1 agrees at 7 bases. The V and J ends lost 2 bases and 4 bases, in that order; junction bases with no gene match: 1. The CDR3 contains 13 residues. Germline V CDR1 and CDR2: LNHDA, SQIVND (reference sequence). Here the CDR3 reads CASSIRGPTEAFF. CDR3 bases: TGTGCCAGTAGTATAAGGGGGCCCACTGAAGCTTTCTTT. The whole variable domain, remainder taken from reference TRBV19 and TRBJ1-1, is DGGITQSPKYLFRKEGQNVTLSCEQNLNHDAMYWYRQDPGQGLRLIYYSQIVNDFQKGDIAEGYSVSREKKESFPLTVTSAQKNPTAFYLCASSIRGPTEAFFGQGTRLTVV.

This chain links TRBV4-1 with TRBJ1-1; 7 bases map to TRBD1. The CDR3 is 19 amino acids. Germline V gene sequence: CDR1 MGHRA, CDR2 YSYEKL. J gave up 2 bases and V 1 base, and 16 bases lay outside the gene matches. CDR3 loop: CASSQVRTGVLTLNTEAFF. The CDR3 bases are TGCGCCAGCAGCCAAGTCCGAACAGGGGTCTTGACGCTAAACACTGAAGCTTTCTTT.

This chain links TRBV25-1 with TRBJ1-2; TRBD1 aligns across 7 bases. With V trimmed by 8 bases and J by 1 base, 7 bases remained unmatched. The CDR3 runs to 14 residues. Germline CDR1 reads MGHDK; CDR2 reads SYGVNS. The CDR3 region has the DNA TGTGCCAGCTCCGGGCAGGGGGGTAACTATGGCTACACCTTC. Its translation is CASSGQGGNYGYTF.

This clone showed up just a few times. The CDR3: CASSAPGANTEAFF. The CDR3 DNA reads as TGTGCCAGTAGTGCTCCAGGGGCTAACACTGAAGCTTTCTTT. V is TRBV19 and J is TRBJ1-1; maybe TRBD1 (6 bases). This CDR3 comprises 14 residues. Trimming left V 5 bases short and J 2 bases short, with 12 bases between. Germline V CDR1 and CDR2: LNHDA, SQIVND (reference sequence).

The CDR3 DNA is TGTGCCAGCAGCTTAGGACCAACTACAGGGGTTAACTATGGCTACACCTTC. Encoded protein: CASSLGPTTGVNYGYTF. The rearrangement uses TRBV5-6 and TRBJ1-2; TRBD1 aligns across 7 bases. The junction had 11 bases not matched to a gene; V was cut back by 2 bases and J by 1 base. Germline V gene lookup returns CDR1 SGHDT and CDR2 YYEEEE. The CDR3 covers 17 residues.